Listed here is a single T cell receptor beta chain. This clone showed up just once. Its antigen is unknown. No much larger clonotype is one base removed from it; base qualities were not supplied. Based on the germline V gene, the CDR1 and CDR2 sequences are SGHTA and FQGNSA. The junction shows trimming of 1 base on V and 4 bases on J, and the gene matches do not reach 1 base of it. The CDR3 spans 15 residues, from the cysteine through the phenylalanine. Of the read, only the CDR3 DNA is kept; its 45 bases are in frame from base 1. The data originate from a study of blood T cell repertoires in COVID-19 (dated by TCRdb to 2020 to 2021). Regarding the study in general: The collaborator samples originated in the United States, Italy and Spain and spanned the acute and convalescent phases of COVID-19. The material from the prospective study consisted of cDNA or gDNA derived from T cells, B-cell-depleted T cells, or PBMCs. The sample metadata nearly always contained a de-identified subject ID, COVID-19 status, age in years and sex. The dataset comprised deeply sampled blood TCRbeta repertoires from subjects exposed to, actively infected with, or recovered from COVID-19. The repertoires were released in a freely available public database meant as a resource for research on the immune response to SARS-CoV-2. Where HLA class I and class II types were available, the types were taken from metadata supplied by the sample provider, not from assay-based typing. Samples came from the ongoing ImmuneRACE study (first 160 participants) plus 1,254 subjects from 6 global collaborators.

Collaborating institutions collected whole blood in K2EDTA tubes following their own protocols. For TCRbeta analysis, collaborator samples were shipped as frozen whole blood, as isolated PBMCs, or as DNA extracted from either sample type. TCRbeta CDR3 regions were amplified from genomic DNA using the immunoSEQ Assay, a bias-controlled multiplex PCR. Processing in the source paper ran as follows. The number of nucleated cells in each sample was estimated from the amplification of reference gene primers within the assay. To quantify the absolute abundance of each unique TCRbeta CDR3 rearrangement, sequence reads were collapsed and filtered. Productive Simpson clonality was computed per sample as the square root of Simpson's diversity index over productive rearrangements. Entries here come from immuneACCESS through TCRdb and include only in-frame sequences with V and J called. Some clones fail to appear in such tables; in the studies checked, an unresolved V gene covers under half of the shortfall, and the cause of the remainder is unknown. V, J and clone size derive from that table, while D and trimming were established from the DNA sequence. The sample profile shows approximately 150,000 clones; over 80% of them were found once. The leading ten clones occupy just under 0.95% of the sample.

What the authors observed across the whole study: How much clinical and demographic metadata was included differed by source and by participant, and the metadata was provided uncurated.

The sequencing sample was made of peripheral blood. The chain was built from TRBV7-2 and TRBJ2-7; TRBD2 fits 13 bases in the junction. This receptor was taken from a woman between 50 and 59 years old with acute or convalescent COVID-19. At the DNA level, the sequence is TGTGCCAGCAGCTTAGGACTAGCGGGAGGATACGAGCAGTACTTC. Its protein reads: CASSLGLAGGYEQYF. Where the CDR3 stops, the reference TRBV7-2 and TRBJ2-7 genes take over; the full variable domain is GAGVSQSPSNKVTEKGKDVELRCDPISGHTALYWYRQSLGQGLEFLIYFQGNSAPDKSGLPSDRFSAERTGGSVSTLTIQRTQQEDSAVYLCASSLGLAGGYEQYFGPGTRLTVT.